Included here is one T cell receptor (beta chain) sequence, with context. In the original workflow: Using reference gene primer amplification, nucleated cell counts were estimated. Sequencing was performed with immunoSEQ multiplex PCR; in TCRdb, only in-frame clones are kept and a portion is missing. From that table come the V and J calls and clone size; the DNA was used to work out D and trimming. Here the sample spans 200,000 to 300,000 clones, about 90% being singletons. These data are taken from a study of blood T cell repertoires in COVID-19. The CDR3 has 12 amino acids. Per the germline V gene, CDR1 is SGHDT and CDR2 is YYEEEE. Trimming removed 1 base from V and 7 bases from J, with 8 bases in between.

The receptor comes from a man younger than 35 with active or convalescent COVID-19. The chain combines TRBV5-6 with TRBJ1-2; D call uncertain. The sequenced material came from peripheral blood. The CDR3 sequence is CASSLRVGGYTF. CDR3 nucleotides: TGTGCCAGCAGCTTGCGGGTCGGTGGCTACACCTTC. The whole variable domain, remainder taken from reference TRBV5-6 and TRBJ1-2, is DAGVTQSPTHLIKTRGQQVTLRCSPKSGHDTVSWYQQALGQGPQFIFQYYEEEERQRGNFPDRFSGHQFPNYSSELNVNALLLGDSALYLCASSLRVGGYTFGSGTRLTVV.